This paragraph reports one T cell receptor beta chain. The antigen is unknown. These data are taken from a study of Ad26.COV2.S vaccination and SARS-CoV-2 variants. Study-level background: The vaccine Ad26.COV2.S was put into the muscle once, or twice with 56 days between.

Study results and limitations: Vaccinees and placebo recipients showed similar non-spike TCR breadth.

Repertoires were generated with immunoSEQ multiplex PCR, while TCRdb's copy carries only in-frame clones and drops some. Of about 480,000 clones listed, 70% to 90% were seen once; the top ten hold 9.5% to 15%. Treatment described: roughly 20 received Ad26.COV2.S at low or high dose, single or two shots; about five received placebo; per-sample allocation not given. Sampling took place 63 days after the first vaccine or placebo injection. Source: peripheral blood, taken in a trial of Ad26.COV2.S vaccine versus placebo. The TCR was taken from a person aged 18-65 years who received the Ad26.COV2.S COVID-19 vaccine or a placebo.

The DNA for the CDR3 is TGCGCCAGCAGCTTGATCCGGGAGGCCTACAATGAGCAGTTCTTC. This encodes CASSLIREAYNEQFF. J is TRBJ2-1 and V is TRBV5-1; 7 bases align to TRBD2. Germline assignment: CDR1 SGHRS and CDR2 YFSETQ. The CDR3 length is 15 residues. V was pared by 1 base and J by 2 bases, with 3 bases of the junction left unmatched. Variable domain in full (rest from reference TRBV5-1 and TRBJ2-1): KAGVTQTPRYLIKTRGQQVTLSCSPISGHRSVSWYQQTPGQGLQFLFEYFSETQRNKGNFPGRFSGRQFSNSRSEMNVSTLELGDSALYLCASSLIREAYNEQFFGPGTRLTVL.